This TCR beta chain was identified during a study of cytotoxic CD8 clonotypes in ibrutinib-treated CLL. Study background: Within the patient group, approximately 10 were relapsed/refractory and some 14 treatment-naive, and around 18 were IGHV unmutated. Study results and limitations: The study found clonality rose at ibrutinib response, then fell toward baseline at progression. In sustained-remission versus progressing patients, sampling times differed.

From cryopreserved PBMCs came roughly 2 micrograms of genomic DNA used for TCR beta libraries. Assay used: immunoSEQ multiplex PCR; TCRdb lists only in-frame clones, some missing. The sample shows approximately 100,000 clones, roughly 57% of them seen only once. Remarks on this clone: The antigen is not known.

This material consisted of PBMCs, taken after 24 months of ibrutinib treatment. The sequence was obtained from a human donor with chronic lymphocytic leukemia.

The CDR3 spells CASSSLAGPYNEQFF. The CDR3 coding sequence is TGTGCCAGCAGCTCACTAGCGGGGCCTTACAATGAGCAGTTCTTC. This chain uses TRBV7-9 with TRBJ2-1; the match to TRBD2 covers 10 bases. The CDR3 spans 15 residues. Germline CDR1 SEHNR, CDR2 FQNEAQ (reference sequence). Trimming cost V 4 bases and J 4 bases; bases outside gene matches: 4.